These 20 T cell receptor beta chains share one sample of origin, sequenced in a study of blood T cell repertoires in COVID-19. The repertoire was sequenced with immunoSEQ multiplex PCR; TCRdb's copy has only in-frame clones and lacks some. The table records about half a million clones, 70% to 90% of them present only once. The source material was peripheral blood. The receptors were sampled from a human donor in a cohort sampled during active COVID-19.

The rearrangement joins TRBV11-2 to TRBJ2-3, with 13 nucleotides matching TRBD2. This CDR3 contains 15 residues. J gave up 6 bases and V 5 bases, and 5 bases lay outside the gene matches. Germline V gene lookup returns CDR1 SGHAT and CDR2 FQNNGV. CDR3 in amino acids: CASSRGLAGVDTQYF. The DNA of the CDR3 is TGTGCCAGCAGCCGCGGACTAGCGGGAGTGGATACGCAGTATTTT. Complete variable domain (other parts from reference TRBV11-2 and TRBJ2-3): EAGVAQSPRYKIIEKRQSVAFWCNPISGHATLYWYQQILGQGPKLLIQFQNNGVVDDSQLPKDRFSAERLKGVDSTLKIQPAKLEDSAVYLCASSRGLAGVDTQYFGPGTRLTVL.

CDR3 in DNA: TGCGCCAGCAGCACCCGACAGGGGGCAAGGGACGAGCAGTACTTC. Its protein product is CASSTRQGARDEQYF. The gene calls are TRBV5-1 and TRBJ2-7; TRBD1 aligns across 10 bases. Germline-derived CDR1 and CDR2 are SGHRS and YFSETQ. V gave up 4 bases and J gave up 5 bases; unmatched junction bases: 9. The CDR3 has 15 amino acids.

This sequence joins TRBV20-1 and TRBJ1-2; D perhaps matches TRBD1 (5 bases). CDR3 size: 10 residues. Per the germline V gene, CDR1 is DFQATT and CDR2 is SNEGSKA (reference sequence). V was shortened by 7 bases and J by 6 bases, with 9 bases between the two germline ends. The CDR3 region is CSVPGDGYTF. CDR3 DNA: TGCAGTGTACCGGGGGATGGCTACACCTTC.

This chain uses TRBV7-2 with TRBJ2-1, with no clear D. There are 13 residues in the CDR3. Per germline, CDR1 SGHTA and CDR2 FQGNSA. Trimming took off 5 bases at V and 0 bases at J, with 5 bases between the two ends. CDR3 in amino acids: CASSRSSYNEQFF. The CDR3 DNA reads TGTGCCAGCAGCAGGAGCTCCTACAATGAGCAGTTCTTC.

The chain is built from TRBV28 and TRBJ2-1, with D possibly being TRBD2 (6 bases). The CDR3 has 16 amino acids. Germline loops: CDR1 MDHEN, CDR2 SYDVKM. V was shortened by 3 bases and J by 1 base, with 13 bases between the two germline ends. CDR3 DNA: TGTGCCAGCAGTTTCACTAGCTTCTCGTCCTACAATGAGCAGTTCTTC. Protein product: CASSFTSFSSYNEQFF.

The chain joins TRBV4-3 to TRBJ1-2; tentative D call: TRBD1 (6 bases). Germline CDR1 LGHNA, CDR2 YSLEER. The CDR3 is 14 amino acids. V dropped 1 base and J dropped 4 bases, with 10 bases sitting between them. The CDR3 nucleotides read TGCGCCAGCAGCCAAGGAGGGGGATCCTATGGCTACACCTTC. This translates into CASSQGGGSYGYTF.

The CDR3 loop is CASSNDREGDYGYTF. The DNA of the CDR3 is TGTGCCAGTAGTAACGACAGGGAAGGCGACTATGGCTACACCTTC. This chain links TRBV19 with TRBJ1-2, with 7 bases matching TRBD1. The germline CDR1 and CDR2 sequences are LNHDA and SQIVND (reference sequence). This CDR3 spans 15 amino acids. J gave up 3 bases and V 4 bases, and 8 bases lay outside the gene matches.

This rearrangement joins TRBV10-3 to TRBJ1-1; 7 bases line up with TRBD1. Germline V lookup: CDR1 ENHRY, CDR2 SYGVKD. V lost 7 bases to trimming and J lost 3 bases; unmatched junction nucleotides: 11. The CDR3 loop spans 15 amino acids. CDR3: CAITPDRAGDTEAFF. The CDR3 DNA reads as TGTGCCATCACCCCCGACAGGGCTGGGGACACTGAAGCTTTCTTT.

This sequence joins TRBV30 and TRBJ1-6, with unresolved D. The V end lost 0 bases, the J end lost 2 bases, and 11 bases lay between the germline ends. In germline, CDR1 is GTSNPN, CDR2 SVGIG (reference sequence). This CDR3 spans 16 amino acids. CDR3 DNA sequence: TGTGCCTGGAGTGTACCGGGGAGGGCCTATAATTCACCCCTCCACTTT. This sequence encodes CAWSVPGRAYNSPLHF. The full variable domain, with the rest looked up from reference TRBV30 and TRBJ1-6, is SQTIHQWPATLVQPVGSPLSLECTVEGTSNPNLYWYRQAAGRGLQLLFYSVGIGQISSEVPQNLSASRPQDRQFILSSKKLLLSDSGFYLCAWSVPGRAYNSPLHFGNGTRLTVT.

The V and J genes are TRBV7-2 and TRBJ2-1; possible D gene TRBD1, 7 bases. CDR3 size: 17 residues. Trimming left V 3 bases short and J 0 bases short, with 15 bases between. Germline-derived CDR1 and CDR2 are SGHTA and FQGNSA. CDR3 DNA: TGTGCCAGCAGCTTTGAGGCAGGGGGACTCTCCTACAATGAGCAGTTCTTC. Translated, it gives CASSFEAGGLSYNEQFF.

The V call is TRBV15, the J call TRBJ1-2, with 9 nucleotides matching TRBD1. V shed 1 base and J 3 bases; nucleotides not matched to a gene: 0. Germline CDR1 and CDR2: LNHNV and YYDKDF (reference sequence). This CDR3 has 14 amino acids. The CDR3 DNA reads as TGTGCCACCAGCAGAGGACAGGGGGACTATGGCTACACCTTC. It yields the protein CATSRGQGDYGYTF.

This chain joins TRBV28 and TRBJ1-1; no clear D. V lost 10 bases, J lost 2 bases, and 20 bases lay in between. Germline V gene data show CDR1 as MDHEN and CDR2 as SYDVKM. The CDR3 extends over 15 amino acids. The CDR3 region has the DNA TGTGCCACCGAATTTATGGCGGTCACAAACACTGAAGCTTTCTTT. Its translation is CATEFMAVTNTEAFF.

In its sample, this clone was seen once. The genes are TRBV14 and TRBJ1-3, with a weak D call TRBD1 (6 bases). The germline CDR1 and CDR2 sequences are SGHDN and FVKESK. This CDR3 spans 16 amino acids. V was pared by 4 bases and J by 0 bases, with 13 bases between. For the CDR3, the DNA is TGTGCCAGCAGCCCTCGACAGGCCCTCTCTGGAAACACCATATATTTT. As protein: CASSPRQALSGNTIYF.

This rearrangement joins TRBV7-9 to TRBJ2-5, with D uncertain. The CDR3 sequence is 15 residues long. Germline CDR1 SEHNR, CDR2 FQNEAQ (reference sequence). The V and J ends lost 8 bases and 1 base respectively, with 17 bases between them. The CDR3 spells CASVANRVLQETQYF. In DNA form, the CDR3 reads TGTGCCAGCGTCGCGAACAGAGTACTCCAAGAGACCCAGTACTTC.

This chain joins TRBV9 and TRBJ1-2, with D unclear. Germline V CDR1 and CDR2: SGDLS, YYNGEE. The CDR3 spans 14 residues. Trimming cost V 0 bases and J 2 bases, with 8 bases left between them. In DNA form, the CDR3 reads TGTGCCAGCAGCGTAGCCCAGTTCAACTATGGCTACACCTTC. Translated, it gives CASSVAQFNYGYTF.

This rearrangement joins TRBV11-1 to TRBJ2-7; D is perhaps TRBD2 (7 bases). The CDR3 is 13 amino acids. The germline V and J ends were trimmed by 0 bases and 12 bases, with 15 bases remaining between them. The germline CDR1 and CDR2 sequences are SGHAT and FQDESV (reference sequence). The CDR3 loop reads CASSLAGGPASYF. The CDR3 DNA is TGTGCCAGCAGCTTAGCGGGGGGGCCGGCGTCGTACTTC. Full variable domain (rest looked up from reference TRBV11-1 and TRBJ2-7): EAEVAQSPRYKITEKSQAVAFWCDPISGHATLYWYRQILGQGPELLVQFQDESVVDDSQLPKDRFSAERLKGVDSTLKIQPAELGDSAMYLCASSLAGGPASYFGPGTRLTVT.

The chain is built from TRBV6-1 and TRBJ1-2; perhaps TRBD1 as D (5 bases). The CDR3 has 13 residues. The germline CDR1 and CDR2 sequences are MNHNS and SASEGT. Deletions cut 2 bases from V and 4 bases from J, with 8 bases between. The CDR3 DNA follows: TGTGCCAGCAGTGAAAGACAGCTCTATGGCTACACCTTC. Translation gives CASSERQLYGYTF.

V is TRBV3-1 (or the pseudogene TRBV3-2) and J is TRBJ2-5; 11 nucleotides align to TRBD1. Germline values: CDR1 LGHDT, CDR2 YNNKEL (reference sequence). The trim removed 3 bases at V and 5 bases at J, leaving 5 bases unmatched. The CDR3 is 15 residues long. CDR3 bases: TGTGCCAGCAGCCAGGGGACAGGGGGGGAGGAGACCCAGTACTTC. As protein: CASSQGTGGEETQYF.

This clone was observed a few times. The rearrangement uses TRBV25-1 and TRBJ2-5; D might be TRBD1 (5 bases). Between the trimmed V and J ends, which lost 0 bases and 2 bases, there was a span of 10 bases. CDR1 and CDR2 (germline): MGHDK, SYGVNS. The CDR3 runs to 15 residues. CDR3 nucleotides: TGTGCCAGCAGTGAATATCTGGCAGGGCAAGAGACCCAGTACTTC. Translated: CASSEYLAGQETQYF.

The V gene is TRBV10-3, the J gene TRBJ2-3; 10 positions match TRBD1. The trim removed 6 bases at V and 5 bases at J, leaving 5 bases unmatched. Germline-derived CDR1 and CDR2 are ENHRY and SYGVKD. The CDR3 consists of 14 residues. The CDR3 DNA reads TGTGCCATCAGCAGGGACAGGGGCCAAGATACGCAGTATTTT. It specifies CAISRDRGQDTQYF.